The 16 T cell receptor beta chains given below trace back to one sample, sequenced in a study of shared clonotypes between healthy human individuals. TCRdb's table, derived via immunoSEQ multiplex PCR, lists solely in-frame clones and lacks some. The table shows under 1,100,000 clones, with about 80% occurring only once. The sample consisted of memory CD4+ T cells from PBMCs. Subset here: CD45RA-negative fraction. The receptors shown here come from a man in his late teens or twenties in good health. Some clones in this sample may be carry-over from other donors' samples.

The chain carries TRBV7-3 and TRBJ2-3, with 10 positions matching TRBD1. Germline lookup yields CDR1 SGHTA and CDR2 FQGTGA. The CDR3 is 16 amino acids. Germline trimming cut 6 bases from V and 5 bases from J; bases unmatched to any gene: 11. Written as DNA, the CDR3 is TGTGCCAGCAGTTCTACCGGGACAGGGGTGGGAGATACGCAGTATTTT. Encoded protein: CASSSTGTGVGDTQYF.

This chain joins TRBV5-4 and TRBJ1-4; D uncertain. CDR1 and CDR2 (germline): SGHNT, YYREEE (reference sequence). Deletions cut 9 bases from V and 8 bases from J, with 23 bases between. The length of the CDR3 is 15 residues. As DNA, the CDR3 is TGTGCCACCGGGTGGTATACGACACGGGCGGAAAAACTGTTTTTT. The encoded protein is CATGWYTTRAEKLFF. The variable domain in full, completed from reference TRBV5-4 and TRBJ1-4, reads ETGVTQSPTHLIKTRGQQVTLRCSSQSGHNTVSWYQQALGQGPQFIFQYYREEENGRGNFPPRFSGLQFPNYSSELNVNALELDDSALYLCATGWYTTRAEKLFFGSGTQLSVL.

This chain joins TRBV2 and TRBJ1-5; tentative D call: TRBD1 (5 bases). V lost 5 bases and J lost 4, with 9 bases in between. The germline V gene has CDR1 SNHLY and CDR2 FYNNEI. There are 13 residues in the CDR3. The CDR3 protein is CASSRGENQPQHF. CDR3 coding DNA: TGTGCCAGCAGTAGAGGGGAAAATCAGCCCCAGCATTTT.

The rearrangement links TRBV21-1 to TRBJ1-5. TRBV21-1 is a listed pseudogene. The CDR3 totals 16 residues. Here the CDR3 reads CASSKVEGFRNQPQHF. The CDR3 DNA sequence: TGTGCCAGCAGCAAAGTCGAGGGGTTTCGCAATCAGCCCCAGCATTTT.

The gene calls are TRBV5-1 and TRBJ2-7; 12 nucleotides match TRBD2. This CDR3 region has 15 residues. V shed 3 bases and J 3 bases; nucleotides not matched to a gene: 4. Germline CDR1 SGHRS, CDR2 YFSETQ. CDR3 loop: CASSSTLAGGYEQYF. DNA for the CDR3: TGCGCCAGCAGCTCCACACTAGCGGGAGGCTACGAGCAGTACTTC.

The rearrangement links TRBV28 to TRBJ2-5, with D possibly being TRBD2 (6 bases). The germline V gene encodes CDR1 MDHEN and CDR2 SYDVKM. The CDR3 length is 13 residues. The V end was cut by 2 bases, the J end by 3 bases, with 7 bases between. The CDR3 sequence: CASSLAGKETQYF. The DNA for the CDR3 is TGTGCCAGCAGTTTAGCGGGGAAAGAGACCCAGTACTTC.

This clone was detected only once. This rearrangement joins TRBV28 to TRBJ2-7; the D gene is possibly TRBD1 (6 bases). Germline-derived CDR1 and CDR2 are MDHEN and SYDVKM. V lost 2 bases and J 2 bases, leaving 13 bases between the germline ends. The CDR3 spans 15 residues. The CDR3 DNA is TGTGCCAGCAGTTTACCCGGGGCAGGGGCCTACGAGCAGTACTTC. Its translation is CASSLPGAGAYEQYF. Variable domain in full (rest from reference TRBV28 and TRBJ2-7): DVKVTQSSRYLVKRTGEKVFLECVQDMDHENMFWYRQDPGLGLRLIYFSYDVKMKEKGDIPEGYSVSREKKERFSLILESASTNQTSMYLCASSLPGAGAYEQYFGPGTRLTVT.

This chain uses TRBV30 with TRBJ1-1; D gene unclear. V lost 4 bases and J 3 bases, leaving 9 bases between the germline ends. Germline lookup yields CDR1 GTSNPN and CDR2 SVGIG (reference sequence). The CDR3 spans 12 residues. CDR3 DNA sequence: TGTGCCTGGATTCCCTGGGACACTGAAGCTTTCTTT. It translates to CAWIPWDTEAFF. The full variable domain, completed using reference TRBV30 and TRBJ1-1, is SQTIHQWPATLVQPVGSPLSLECTVEGTSNPNLYWYRQAAGRGLQLLFYSVGIGQISSEVPQNLSASRPQDRQFILSSKKLLLSDSGFYLCAWIPWDTEAFFGQGTRLTVV.

The V call is TRBV27, the J call TRBJ2-1; D gene uncertain. Germline loops: CDR1 MNHEY, CDR2 SMNVEV (reference sequence). V lost 3 bases and J lost 8, with 20 bases in between. There are 16 residues in the CDR3. The CDR3 region has the DNA TGTGCCAGCAGTTTGGCCTACGGGCCAAATAGGGATGAGCAGTTCTTC. Translating gives CASSLAYGPNRDEQFF.

The chain joins TRBV19 to TRBJ2-7; TRBD2 aligns across 10 bases. This CDR3 is built from 15 residues. CDR1 is LNHDA, CDR2 SQIVND, per germline (reference sequence). J lost 0 bases, V lost 5 bases, and 4 bases had no gene match. The CDR3 region has the DNA TGTGCCAGTAGTGAGTGGACTAGCGGCTCCTACGAGCAGTACTTC. Amino acids: CASSEWTSGSYEQYF. The full variable domain, with the rest looked up from reference TRBV19 and TRBJ2-7, is DGGITQSPKYLFRKEGQNVTLSCEQNLNHDAMYWYRQDPGQGLRLIYYSQIVNDFQKGDIAEGYSVSREKKESFPLTVTSAQKNPTAFYLCASSEWTSGSYEQYFGPGTRLTVT.

The CDR3 DNA reads as TGTGCCCGCGAAAGACAGACAGGCTTCGGGTACTTCACCTTC. Amino acid sequence: CARERQTGFGYFTF. V usage is TRBV30 and J usage is TRBJ1-2; possible D gene TRBD1, 6 bases. Germline V lookup: CDR1 GTSNPN, CDR2 SVGIG (reference sequence). V was clipped by 8 bases and J by 13 bases, with 29 bases between them. This CDR3 has 14 residues. Combining the CDR3 with reference TRBV30 and TRBJ1-2 gives the whole variable domain SQTIHQWPATLVQPVGSPLSLECTVEGTSNPNLYWYRQAAGRGLQLLFYSVGIGQISSEVPQNLSASRPQDRQFILSSKKLLLSDSGFYLCARERQTGFGYFTFGSGTRLTVV.

The CDR3: CASSPTGSGVFYEQYF. CDR3 coding DNA: TGTGCCAGCAGTCCCACTGGGAGCGGGGTATTCTACGAGCAGTACTTC. The chain carries TRBV27 and TRBJ2-7; 7 nucleotides line up with TRBD2. Looked up from germline, CDR1 is MNHEY and CDR2 is SMNVEV (reference sequence). After removal of 5 bases from V and 3 bases from J, the junction contained 13 bases not matched to a gene. This CDR3 has 16 amino acids.

Turning to this clone: Distinct nucleotide sequences in the sample also encode this CDR3. The chain carries TRBV5-1 and TRBJ1-3; D remains ambiguous. Germline CDR1 is SGHRS and CDR2 is YFSETQ. The V end was cut by 0 bases, the J end by 0 bases, with 10 bases between. This CDR3 is 16 amino acids long. This CDR3 is CASSLGPGSSGNTIYF. As DNA, the CDR3 is TGCGCCAGCAGCTTGGGTCCCGGCTCCTCTGGAAACACCATATATTTT. Full variable domain (outside the CDR3, taken from reference TRBV5-1 and TRBJ1-3): KAGVTQTPRYLIKTRGQQVTLSCSPISGHRSVSWYQQTPGQGLQFLFEYFSETQRNKGNFPGRFSGRQFSNSRSEMNVSTLELGDSALYLCASSLGPGSSGNTIYFGEGSWLTVV.

This clone appeared a single time. The chain is built from TRBV6-1 and TRBJ2-5; no clear D. V lost 2 bases to trimming and J lost 3 bases, with 10 bases between them. Germline lookup yields CDR1 MNHNS and CDR2 SASEGT. CDR3 length equals 14 residues. The CDR3 DNA reads as TGTGCCAGCAGTGAAATTTTGACCAAAGAGACCCAGTACTTC. Translation gives CASSEILTKETQYF.

Remarks on this clone: This likely traces to a read error, being one base from a far larger clone. V gene TRBV2 combines with J gene TRBJ1-4, with D possibly matching TRBD1 (5 bases). In germline, CDR1 is SNHLY, CDR2 FYNNEI. The CDR3 covers 11 residues. The CDR3 bases are TGTGCCAGTCAGGGTTATGAAAAACTGTCTTTT. It yields the protein CASQGYEKLSF. The full variable domain, its missing parts supplied by reference TRBV2 and TRBJ1-4, is EPEVTQTPSHQVTQMGQEVILRCVPISNHLYFYWYRQILGQKVEFLVSFYNNEISEKSEIFDDQFSVERPDGSNFTLKIRSTKLEDSAMYFCASQGYEKLSFGSGTQLSVL.

J is TRBJ2-3 and V is TRBV7-8; TRBD1 agrees at 9 bases. This CDR3 spans 15 amino acids. CDR1 SGHVS and CDR2 FQNEAQ come from the germline V gene. J lost 8 bases, V lost 5 bases, and 11 bases had no gene match. Written as DNA, the CDR3 is TGTGCCAGCAGCCCTGGGACAGGGATGAGGGGTACGCAGTATTTT. It yields the protein CASSPGTGMRGTQYF.